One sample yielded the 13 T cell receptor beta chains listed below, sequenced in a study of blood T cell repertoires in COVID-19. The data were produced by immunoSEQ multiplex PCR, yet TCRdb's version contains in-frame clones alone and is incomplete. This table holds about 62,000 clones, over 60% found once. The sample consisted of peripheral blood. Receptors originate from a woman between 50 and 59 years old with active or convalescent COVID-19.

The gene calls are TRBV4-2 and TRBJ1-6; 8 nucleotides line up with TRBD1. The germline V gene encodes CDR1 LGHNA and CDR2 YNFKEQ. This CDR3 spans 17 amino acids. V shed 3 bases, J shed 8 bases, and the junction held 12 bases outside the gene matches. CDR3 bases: TGTGCCAGCAGCCAGGGAGGGACAGGCCCTCCATATTCACCCCTCCACTTT. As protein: CASSQGGTGPPYSPLHF.

CDR3 bases: TGTGCCAGCAGCCAAGCGAGGGGGACAGACAATGAAAAACTGTTTTTT. It specifies CASSQARGTDNEKLFF. The chain carries TRBV3-1 (or the pseudogene TRBV3-2) and TRBJ1-4; 7 bases map to TRBD1. The V segment lost 1 base and the J segment 5 bases; nucleotides outside the gene matches: 7. Germline lookup yields CDR1 LGHDT and CDR2 YNNKEL (reference sequence). This CDR3 has 16 amino acids.

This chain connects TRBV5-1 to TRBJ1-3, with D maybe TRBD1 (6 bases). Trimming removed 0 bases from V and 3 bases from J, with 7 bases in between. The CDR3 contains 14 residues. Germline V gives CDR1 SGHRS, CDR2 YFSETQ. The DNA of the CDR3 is TGCGCCAGCAGCTTGGACAGGGTTGGAAACACCATATATTTT. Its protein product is CASSLDRVGNTIYF. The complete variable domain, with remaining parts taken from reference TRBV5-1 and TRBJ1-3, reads KAGVTQTPRYLIKTRGQQVTLSCSPISGHRSVSWYQQTPGQGLQFLFEYFSETQRNKGNFPGRFSGRQFSNSRSEMNVSTLELGDSALYLCASSLDRVGNTIYFGEGSWLTVV.

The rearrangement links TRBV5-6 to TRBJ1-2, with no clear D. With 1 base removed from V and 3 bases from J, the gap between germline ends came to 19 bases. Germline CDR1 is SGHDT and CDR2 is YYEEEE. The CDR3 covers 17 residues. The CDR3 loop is CASSLLLGSVLHYGYTF. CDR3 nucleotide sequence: TGTGCCAGCAGCTTGCTGCTTGGGAGCGTCCTTCACTATGGCTACACCTTC.

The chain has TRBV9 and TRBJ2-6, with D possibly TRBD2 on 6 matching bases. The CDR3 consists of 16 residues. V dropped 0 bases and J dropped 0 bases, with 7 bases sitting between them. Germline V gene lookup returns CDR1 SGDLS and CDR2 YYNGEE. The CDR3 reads CASSVGRASGANVLTF. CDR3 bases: TGTGCCAGCAGCGTAGGGAGGGCCTCTGGGGCCAACGTCCTGACTTTC.

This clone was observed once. CDR3 in DNA: TGTGCCAGCAGCATGGGACTAGCGGGAGGGGCGGGCACCGGGGAGCTGTTTTTT. Encoded protein: CASSMGLAGGAGTGELFF. V and J are TRBV7-3 and TRBJ2-2, with 16 nucleotides matching TRBD2. This CDR3 contains 18 residues. Germline assignment: CDR1 SGHTA and CDR2 FQGTGA. V was clipped by 5 bases and J by 4 bases; unmatched bases: 7.

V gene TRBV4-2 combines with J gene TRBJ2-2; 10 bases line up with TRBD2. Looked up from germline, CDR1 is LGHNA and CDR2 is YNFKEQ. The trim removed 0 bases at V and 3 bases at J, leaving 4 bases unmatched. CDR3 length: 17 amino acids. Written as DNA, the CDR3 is TGTGCCAGCAGCCAAGAAGCGGGAGGGAGGTACACCGGGGAGCTGTTTTTT. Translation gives CASSQEAGGRYTGELFF.

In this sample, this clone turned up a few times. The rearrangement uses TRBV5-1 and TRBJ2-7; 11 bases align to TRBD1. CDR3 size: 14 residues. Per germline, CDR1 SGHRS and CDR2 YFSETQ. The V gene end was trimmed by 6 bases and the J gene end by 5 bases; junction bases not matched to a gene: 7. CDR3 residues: CASTWTGGNNEQYF. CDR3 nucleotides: TGCGCCAGCACTTGGACAGGGGGCAACAACGAGCAGTACTTC.

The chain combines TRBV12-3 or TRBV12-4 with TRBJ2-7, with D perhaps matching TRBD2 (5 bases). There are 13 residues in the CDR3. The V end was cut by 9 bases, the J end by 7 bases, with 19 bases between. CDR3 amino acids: CASSGTFSREQYF. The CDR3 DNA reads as TGTGCCAGTTCGGGAACCTTCAGTAGAGAGCAGTACTTC.

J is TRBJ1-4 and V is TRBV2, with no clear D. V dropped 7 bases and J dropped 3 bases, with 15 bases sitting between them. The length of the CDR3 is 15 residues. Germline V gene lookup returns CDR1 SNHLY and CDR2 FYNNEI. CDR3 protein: CASTRSGGPNEKLFF. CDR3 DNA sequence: TGTGCCAGCACTCGAAGTGGTGGCCCTAATGAAAAACTGTTTTTT.

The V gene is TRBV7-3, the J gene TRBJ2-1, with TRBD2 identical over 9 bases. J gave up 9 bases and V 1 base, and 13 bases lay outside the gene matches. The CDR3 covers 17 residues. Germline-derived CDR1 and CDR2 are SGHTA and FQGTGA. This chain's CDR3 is CASSLNALAGRIGEQFF. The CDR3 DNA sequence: TGTGCCAGCAGCTTAAATGCTCTAGCGGGAAGGATCGGTGAGCAGTTCTTC.

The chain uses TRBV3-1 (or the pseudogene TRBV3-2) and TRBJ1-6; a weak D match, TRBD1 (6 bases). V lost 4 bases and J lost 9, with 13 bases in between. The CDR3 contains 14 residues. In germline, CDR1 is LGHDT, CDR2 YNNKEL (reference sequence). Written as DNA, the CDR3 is TGTGCCAGCAGCCTTGGAAACAGGGCTTCACCCCTCCACTTT. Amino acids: CASSLGNRASPLHF.

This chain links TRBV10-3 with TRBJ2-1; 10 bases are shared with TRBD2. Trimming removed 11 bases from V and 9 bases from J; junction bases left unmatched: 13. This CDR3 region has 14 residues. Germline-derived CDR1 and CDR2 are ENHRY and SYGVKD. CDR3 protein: CAEPTSGNKVEQFF. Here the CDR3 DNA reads TGTGCCGAACCAACTAGCGGGAATAAGGTTGAGCAGTTCTTC.